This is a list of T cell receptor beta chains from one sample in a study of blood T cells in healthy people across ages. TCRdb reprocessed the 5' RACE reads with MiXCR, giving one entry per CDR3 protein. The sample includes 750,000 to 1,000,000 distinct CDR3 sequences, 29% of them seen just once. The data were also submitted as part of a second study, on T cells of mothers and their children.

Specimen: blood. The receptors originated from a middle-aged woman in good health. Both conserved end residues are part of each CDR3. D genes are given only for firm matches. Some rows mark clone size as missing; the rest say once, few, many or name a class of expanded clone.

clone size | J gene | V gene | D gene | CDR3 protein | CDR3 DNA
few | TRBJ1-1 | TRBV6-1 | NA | CASSESENTEAFF | TGTGCCAGCAGTGAATCCGAGAACACTGAAGCTTTCTTT
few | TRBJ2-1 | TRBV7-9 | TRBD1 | CASSRIGTGGNEQFF | TGTGCCAGCAGCCGTATCGGGACAGGGGGCAATGAGCAGTTCTTC
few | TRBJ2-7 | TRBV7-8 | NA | CASSVAGGRGREQYF | TGTGCCAGCAGCGTAGCGGGTGGCAGGGGGCGGGAGCAGTACTTC
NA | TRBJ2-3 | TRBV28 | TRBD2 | CASSTSSGGAVDTQYF | TGTGCCAGCAGTACCTCTAGCGGGGGGGCGGTAGATACGCAGTATTTT
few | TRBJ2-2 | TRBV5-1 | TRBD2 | CASSVQTSAGELFF | TGCGCCAGCAGCGTCCAGACTAGCGCCGGGGAGCTGTTTTTT
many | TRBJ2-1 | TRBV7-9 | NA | CASSPLGGSYNEQFF | TGTGCCAGCAGCCCACTAGGGGGATCCTACAATGAGCAGTTCTTC
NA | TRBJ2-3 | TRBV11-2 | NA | CTSSLGLLADASTDTQYF | TGTACCAGCAGCTTGGGGTTATTAGCGGATGCTAGCACAGATACGCAGTATTTT
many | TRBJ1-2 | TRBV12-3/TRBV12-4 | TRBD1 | CASSETGTGGPYTF | TGTGCCAGCAGCGAAACCGGGACAGGGGGTCCTTACACCTTC
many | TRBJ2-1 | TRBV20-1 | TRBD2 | CSARDPSGGVEQFF | TGCAGTGCTAGAGATCCTAGCGGGGGAGTTGAGCAGTTCTTC
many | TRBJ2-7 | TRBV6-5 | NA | CASSGSGGPYEQYF | TGTGCCAGCAGTGGGTCAGGGGGGCCCTACGAGCAGTACTTC
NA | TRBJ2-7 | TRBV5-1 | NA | CASSLALDPPIYEQYF | TGCGCCAGCAGCTTGGCTCTTGATCCACCAATCTACGAGCAGTACTTC
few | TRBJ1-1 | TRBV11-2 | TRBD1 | CASSPRRGLGEAFF | TGTGCCAGCAGCCCAAGGAGGGGGCTGGGTGAAGCTTTCTTT
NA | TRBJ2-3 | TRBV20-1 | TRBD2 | CSARDHRGVTDTQYF | TGCAGTGCTAGAGATCACCGGGGGGTCACAGATACGCAGTATTTT
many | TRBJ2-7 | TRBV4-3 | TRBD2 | CASSQGVMGGGYYEQYF | TGCGCCAGCAGCCAGGGCGTTATGGGGGGGGGTTACTACGAGCAGTACTTC
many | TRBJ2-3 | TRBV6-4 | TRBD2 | CASSDSTSGGTDTQYF | TGTGCCAGCAGTGACTCGACTAGCGGGGGCACAGATACGCAGTATTTT
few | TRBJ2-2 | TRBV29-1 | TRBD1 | CSVEIGGANTGELFF | TGCAGCGTTGAGATAGGGGGCGCGAACACCGGGGAGCTGTTTTTT
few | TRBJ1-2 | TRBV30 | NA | CAWILWTGDGYTF | TGTGCCTGGATACTTTGGACGGGCGATGGCTACACCTTC
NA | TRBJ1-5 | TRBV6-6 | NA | CASSYEGIQPQHF | TGTGCCAGCAGTTACGAGGGGATTCAGCCCCAGCATTTT
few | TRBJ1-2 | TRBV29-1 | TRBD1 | CSVGQGAYGYTF | TGCAGCGTCGGGCAGGGGGCCTATGGCTACACCTTC
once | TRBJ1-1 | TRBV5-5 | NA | CASSFATGTEAFF | TGTGCCAGCAGCTTCGCTACAGGGACTGAAGCTTTCTTT
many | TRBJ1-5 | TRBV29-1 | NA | CSTATGLGQPQHF | TGCAGCACCGCGACGGGGCTAGGTCAGCCCCAGCATTTT
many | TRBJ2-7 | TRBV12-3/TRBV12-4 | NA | CASSLGILNEQYF | TGTGCCAGCAGTTTAGGGATATTGAACGAGCAGTACTTC
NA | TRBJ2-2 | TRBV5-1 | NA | CASSERQGKTGELFF | TGCGCCAGCAGCGAAAGGCAGGGAAAAACCGGGGAGCTGTTTTTT
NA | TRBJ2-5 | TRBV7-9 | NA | CASSLQGIEETQYF | TGTGCCAGCAGCTTGCAGGGCATTGAAGAGACCCAGTACTTC
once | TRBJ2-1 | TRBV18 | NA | CASSSRRDTLGETQFF | TGTGCCAGCTCATCACGACGGGACACTCTGGGGGAGACCCAGTTCTTC
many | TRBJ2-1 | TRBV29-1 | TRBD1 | CSVQGLGEQFF | TGCAGCGTACAGGGGTTAGGTGAGCAGTTCTTC
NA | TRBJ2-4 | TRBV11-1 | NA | CASSYLNPDIVLPSTAKNIQYF | TGTGCCAGCAGCTACCTCAATCCTGACATAGTGCTCCCATCGACAGCCAAAAACATTCAGTACTTC
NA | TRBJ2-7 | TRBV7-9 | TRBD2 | CASSSSLAGGPGEQYF | TGTGCCAGCAGCTCATCACTAGCGGGGGGGCCTGGCGAGCAGTACTTC
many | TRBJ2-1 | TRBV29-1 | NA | CSVVPETSYNEQFF | TGCAGCGTTGTTCCAGAGACCTCCTACAATGAGCAGTTCTTC
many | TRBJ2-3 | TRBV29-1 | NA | CSVGARQRTDTQYF | TGCAGCGTTGGGGCACGACAGCGCACAGATACGCAGTATTTT
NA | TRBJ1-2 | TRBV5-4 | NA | CASSSGNRDGHTF | TGTGCCAGCAGCTCGGGGAACAGGGATGGCCACACCTTC
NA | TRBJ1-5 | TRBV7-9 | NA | CVSSLGAGEEGNQPQHF | TGTGTCAGCAGCTTAGGGGCAGGGGAAGAGGGCAATCAGCCCCAGCATTTT
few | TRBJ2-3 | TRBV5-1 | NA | CASSPGTTTDTQYF | TGCGCCAGCAGCCCCGGGACCACCACAGATACGCAGTATTTT
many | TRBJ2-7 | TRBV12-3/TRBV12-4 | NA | CASSFGDEQYF | TGTGCCAGCAGTTTCGGGGACGAGCAGTACTTC
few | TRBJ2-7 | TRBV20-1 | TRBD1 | CSAPRTGPNYGQYF | TGCAGTGCCCCCCGGACAGGGCCGAACTACGGGCAGTACTTC
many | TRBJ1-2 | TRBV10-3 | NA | CAITQGNNYGYTF | TGTGCCATCACGCAGGGTAATAACTATGGCTACACCTTC
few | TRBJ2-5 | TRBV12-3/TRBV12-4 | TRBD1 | CANSPPLDRGGETQYF | TGTGCCAACAGCCCCCCATTGGACAGGGGAGGGGAGACCCAGTACTTC
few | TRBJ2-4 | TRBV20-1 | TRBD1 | CSARGGTGGYIQYF | TGCAGTGCTAGAGGTGGGACAGGAGGCTACATTCAGTACTTC
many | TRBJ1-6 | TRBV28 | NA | CASRDNSPLHF | TGTGCCAGCAGAGATAATTCACCCCTCCACTTT
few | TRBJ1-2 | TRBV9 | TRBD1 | CASGEDGTGGNGYTF | TGTGCCAGCGGGGAAGATGGGACAGGAGGTAATGGCTACACCTTC
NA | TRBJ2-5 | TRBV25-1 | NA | CASSVPGSETQYF | TGTGCCAGCAGTGTACCCGGGTCCGAGACCCAGTACTTC
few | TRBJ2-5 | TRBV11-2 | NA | CASGLDLGGRETQYF | TGTGCCAGCGGCTTAGACTTGGGGGGAAGAGAGACCCAGTACTTC
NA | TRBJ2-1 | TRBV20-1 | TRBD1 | CSAPWGTGIREQFF | TGCAGTGCTCCCTGGGGGACAGGGATACGGGAGCAGTTCTTC
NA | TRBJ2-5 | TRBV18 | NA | CASSPNGAQETQYF | TGTGCCAGCTCACCAAACGGGGCCCAAGAGACCCAGTACTTC
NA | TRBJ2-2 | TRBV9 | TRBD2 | CASSLAGDTGELFF | TGTGCCAGCAGTCTAGCGGGGGACACCGGGGAGCTGTTTTTT
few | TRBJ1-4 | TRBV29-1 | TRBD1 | CSVEARQGNEKRFF | TGCAGCGTTGAAGCACGACAGGGTAATGAAAAACGGTTTTTT
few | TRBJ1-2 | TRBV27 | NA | CASSLSYGGGGYTF | TGTGCCAGCAGTTTATCGTACGGGGGCGGGGGCTACACCTTC
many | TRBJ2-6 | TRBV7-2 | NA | CASTGAFGANVLTF | TGTGCCAGCACAGGGGCCTTCGGGGCCAACGTCCTGACTTTC
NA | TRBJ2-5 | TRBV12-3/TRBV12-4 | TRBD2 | CASSKTGTTMKGTQYF | TGTGCCAGCAGCAAGACCGGGACTACAATGAAGGGGACCCAGTACTTC
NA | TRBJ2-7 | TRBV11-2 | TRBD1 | CASSLGRDSRPHEQYF | TGTGCCAGCAGCTTAGGCCGGGACAGCCGCCCCCACGAGCAGTACTTC
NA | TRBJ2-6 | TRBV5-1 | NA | CASSLAPRDTPGANVLTF | TGCGCCAGCAGCTTGGCCCCCCGTGATACCCCTGGGGCCAACGTCCTGACTTTC
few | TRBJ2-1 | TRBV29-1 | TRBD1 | CSVEPGTGYNEQFF | TGCAGCGTGGAACCCGGGACAGGTTACAATGAGCAGTTCTTC
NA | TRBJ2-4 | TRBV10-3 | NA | CAISSLGGEAKNIQYF | TGTGCCATCAGTTCACTAGGAGGGGAAGCCAAAAACATTCAGTACTTC